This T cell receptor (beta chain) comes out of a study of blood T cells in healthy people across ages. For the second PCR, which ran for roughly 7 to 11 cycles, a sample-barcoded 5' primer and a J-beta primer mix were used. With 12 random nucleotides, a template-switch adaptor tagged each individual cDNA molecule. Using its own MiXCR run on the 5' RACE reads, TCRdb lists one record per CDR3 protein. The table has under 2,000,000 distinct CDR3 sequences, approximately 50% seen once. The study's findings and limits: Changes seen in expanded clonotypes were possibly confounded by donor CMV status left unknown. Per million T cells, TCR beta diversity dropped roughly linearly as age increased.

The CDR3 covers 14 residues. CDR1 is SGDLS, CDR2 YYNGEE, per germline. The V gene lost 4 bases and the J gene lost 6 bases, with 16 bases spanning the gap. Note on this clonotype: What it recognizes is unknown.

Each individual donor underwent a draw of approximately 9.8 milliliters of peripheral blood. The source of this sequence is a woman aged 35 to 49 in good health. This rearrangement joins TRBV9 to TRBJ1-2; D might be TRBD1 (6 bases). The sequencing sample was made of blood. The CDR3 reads CASSLLGGANGYTF. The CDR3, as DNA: TGTGCCAGCAGCCTTCTTGGGGGGGCGAATGGCTACACCTTC.